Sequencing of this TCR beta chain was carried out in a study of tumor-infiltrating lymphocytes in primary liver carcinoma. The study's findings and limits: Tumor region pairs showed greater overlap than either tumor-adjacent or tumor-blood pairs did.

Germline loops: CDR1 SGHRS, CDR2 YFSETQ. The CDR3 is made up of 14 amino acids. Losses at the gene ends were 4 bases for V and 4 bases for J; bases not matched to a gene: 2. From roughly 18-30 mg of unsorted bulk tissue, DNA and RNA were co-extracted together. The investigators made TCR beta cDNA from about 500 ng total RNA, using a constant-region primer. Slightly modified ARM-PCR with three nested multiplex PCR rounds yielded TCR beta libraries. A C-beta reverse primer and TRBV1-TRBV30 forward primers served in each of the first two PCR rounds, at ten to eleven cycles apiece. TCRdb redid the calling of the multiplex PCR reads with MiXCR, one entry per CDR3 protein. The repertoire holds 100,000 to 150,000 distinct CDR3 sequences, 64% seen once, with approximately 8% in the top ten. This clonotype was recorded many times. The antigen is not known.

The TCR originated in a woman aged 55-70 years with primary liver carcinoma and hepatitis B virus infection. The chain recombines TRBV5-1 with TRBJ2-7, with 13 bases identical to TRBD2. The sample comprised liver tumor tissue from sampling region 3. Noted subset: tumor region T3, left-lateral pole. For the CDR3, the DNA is TGCGCCAGCAGCACTAGCGGGAGGGAGTACGAGCAGTACTTC. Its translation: CASSTSGREYEQYF.